This T cell receptor beta chain was identified in a study of blood T cells in healthy people across ages. Study-level points and caveats: Estimates of diversity drawn from one million T cells were considered underestimates. Older individuals had lower TCR beta diversity per million T cells (the decline was roughly linear). With naive T cell percentage, TCR beta diversity showed a strong correlation.

A J-beta primer mix and a sample-barcoded 5' primer were used in a second PCR of roughly 6 to 12 cycles. Each cDNA molecule received a tag from a template-switch adaptor that had 12 random nucleotides. MiXCR was run by TCRdb on the 5' RACE reads, yielding one entry per CDR3 protein. The top ten clones hold roughly 20% of a sample with more than 500,000 distinct CDR3 sequences, 25% to 30% of them seen once. On this clonotype: Its antigen is undetermined.

V lost 5 bases to trimming and J lost 4 bases, with 20 bases between them. This CDR3 has 16 amino acids. The germline gives CDR1 MDHEN, CDR2 SYDVKM. This receptor was identified in a woman in her 70s in good health. The sample was blood. The chain has TRBV28 and TRBJ2-5; possibly TRBD2 for D (5 bases). Written as DNA, the CDR3 is TGTGCCAGCAGTACATTCGGGGAATCCCCTGGAGAGACCCAGTACTTC. Translation gives CASSTFGESPGETQYF.